This entry lists 18 T cell receptor beta chains sequenced from one sample in a study of T cell repertoires in cytomegalovirus infection (dated by TCRdb to between 2018 and 2021). The sample's treatment or condition, from its label and the paper: in vitro stimulation with specific CMV peptide epitopes to enrich CMV-specific T cells. Sequencing took place on an Illumina HiSeq 1500. TCRdb ran its own pipeline on the public reads, namely fastp trimming at Q25 and MiXCR clone calling, and kept in-frame beta chains. Rows merge per CDR3 protein into single entries with the most common DNA and genes. For this sample the table gives under 120,000 distinct CDR3 sequences, of which under 45% were detected only once. The ten most abundant clones make up about two thirds of the sample. Their antigens are not known. The sample consisted of CD8+ T cells from cultured PBMCs, taken from culture after CMV antigen stimulation. Receptors were obtained from a human donor in good health (CMV status not recorded). Some clones in this sample may be carry-over from other donors' samples.

This clonotype was observed a single time. V is TRBV12-3 or TRBV12-4 and J is TRBJ1-3; no definite D call. V was clipped by 7 bases and J by 0 bases, with 1 base between them. This CDR3 is built from 11 residues. CDR3 protein: CASTSGNTIYF. CDR3 coding DNA: TGTGCCAGCACCTCTGGAAACACCATATATTTT.

This clonotype was seen more than once but under ten times. The chain is built from TRBV7-9 and TRBJ2-5; TRBD2 aligns across 15 bases. J lost 0 bases, V lost 8 bases, and 10 bases had no gene match. Germline values: CDR1 SEHNR, CDR2 FQNEAQ (reference sequence). CDR3 length equals 18 residues. CDR3 protein: CASDEPGTSGGYQETQYF. CDR3 sequence (DNA): TGTGCCAGCGACGAACCCGGGACTAGCGGGGGGTACCAAGAGACCCAGTACTTC.

This chain joins TRBV2 and TRBJ2-7; TRBD1 might be the D (5 bases). The CDR3 is made up of 15 amino acids. The germline gives CDR1 SNHLY, CDR2 FYNNEI. Trimming stripped 3 bases from V and 1 base from J, with 13 bases between. The CDR3 protein is CASSDSRGTSYEQYF. Written as DNA, the CDR3 is TGTGCCAGCAGTGACTCAAGGGGTACTTCCTACGAGCAGTACTTC.

The sample holds many counts of this clonotype. This chain uses TRBV7-6 with TRBJ2-2, with a tentative D call TRBD2 (5 bases). The germline V gene encodes CDR1 SGHVS and CDR2 FNYEAQ. V was clipped by 0 bases and J by 2 bases, with 10 bases between them. This CDR3 spans 16 amino acids. CDR3 nucleotide sequence: TGTGCCAGCAGCTTAGCGGAGAGCGGAAACACCGGGGAGCTGTTTTTT. It specifies CASSLAESGNTGELFF. Filled out from reference TRBV7-6 and TRBJ2-2, the complete variable domain reads GAGVSQSPRYKVTKRGQDVALRCDPISGHVSLYWYRQALGQGPEFLTYFNYEAQQDKSGLPNDRFSAERPEGSISTLTIQRTEQRDSAMYRCASSLAESGNTGELFFGEGSRLTVL.

This clonotype is a singleton in its sample. This chain joins TRBV12-3 or TRBV12-4 and TRBJ1-1, with 9 bases fitting TRBD1. Losses at the gene ends were 6 bases for V and 3 bases for J; bases not matched to a gene: 8. CDR3 size: 15 residues. CDR3 DNA sequence: TGTGCCAGCAGCCCTCTTACAGGGGGCTACACTGAAGCTTTCTTT. This sequence encodes CASSPLTGGYTEAFF.

This sequence joins TRBV5-4 and TRBJ1-6, with 9 bases fitting TRBD1. CDR3 length: 18 amino acids. Unmatched junction bases numbered 8, after V lost 4 bases and J lost 0 bases. CDR1 is SGHNT, CDR2 YYREEE, per germline (reference sequence). CDR3 amino acids: CASSPTGGLSSYNSPLHF. The DNA for the CDR3 is TGTGCCAGCAGCCCGACAGGGGGTCTCAGCTCCTATAATTCACCCCTCCACTTT.

The genes are TRBV6-8 and TRBJ2-1, with D tentatively TRBD1 (6 bases). Trimming left V 6 bases short and J 3 bases short, with 18 bases between. Germline values: CDR1 MNHGY, CDR2 SAAAGT. This CDR3 region has 16 residues. CDR3 nucleotide sequence: TGTGCCAGCAGGTTTTCGGACAGTGGGGTCTACAATGAGCAGTTCTTC. It is translated as CASRFSDSGVYNEQFF.

Turning to this clonotype: This sequence may be a read error, since a much larger clone differs from it by one base. V usage is TRBV28 and J usage is TRBJ2-7, with D perhaps matching TRBD1 (7 bases). CDR1 is MDHEN, CDR2 SYDVKM, per germline. Trimming cost V 6 bases and J 3 bases, with 18 bases left between them. The length of the CDR3 is 15 residues. The CDR3 DNA sequence: TGTGCCAGCAGCTCAGGGGGGACTGCTTTCTACGAGCAGTACTTC. This encodes CASSSGGTAFYEQYF.

The chain combines TRBV28 with TRBJ2-7, with no clear D. CDR3 size: 12 residues. V shed 6 bases and J shed 2 bases, with 8 bases lying between them. CDR1 and CDR2 from the germline V gene are MDHEN and SYDVKM. DNA of the CDR3: TGTGCCAGCAGCCTCAAGACCTACGAGCAGTACTTC. Translated: CASSLKTYEQYF.

This clonotype appeared a few times. The genes are TRBV7-9 and TRBJ2-5, with a weak D call TRBD2 (6 bases). The V end lost 6 bases, the J end lost 2 bases, and 19 bases lay between the germline ends. Looked up from germline, CDR1 is SEHNR and CDR2 is FQNEAQ (reference sequence). CDR3 length: 16 amino acids. The CDR3 bases are TGTGCCAGCAGTTCCATCCCGGGACTGACACAAGAGACCCAGTACTTC. It encodes CASSSIPGLTQETQYF.

The rearrangement uses TRBV20-1 and TRBJ1-1; D gene unclear. V was clipped by 6 bases and J by 7 bases, with 15 bases between them. The V gene's germline CDR1 is DFQATT and CDR2 SNEGSKA (reference sequence). This CDR3 contains 12 residues. CDR3 sequence reads: CSAPVGRGEAFF. The CDR3 DNA sequence: TGCAGTGCCCCCGTAGGTCGGGGTGAAGCTTTCTTT.

This sequence joins TRBV7-8 and TRBJ2-5; D unresolved. CDR3 size: 12 residues. Germline CDR1 is SGHVS and CDR2 is FQNEAQ. The V and J ends lost 5 bases and 5 bases respectively, with 9 bases between them. In DNA form, the CDR3 reads TGTGCCAGCAGCCCTCCTCGGGAGACCCAGTACTTC. This gives the protein CASSPPRETQYF.

This clonotype was seen once. The rearrangement uses TRBV5-4 and TRBJ1-6; D not certain. V dropped 0 bases and J dropped 3 bases, with 10 bases sitting between them. Germline lookup yields CDR1 SGHNT and CDR2 YYREEE (reference sequence). This CDR3 spans 16 amino acids. The CDR3 bases are TGTGCCAGCAGCTTGGGGGTCAGGATCTATAATTCACCCCTCCACTTT. The encoded protein is CASSLGVRIYNSPLHF.

The chain recombines TRBV27 with TRBJ1-2; TRBD1 might be the D (6 bases). The CDR3 covers 13 residues. Germline V gene data show CDR1 as MNHEY and CDR2 as SMNVEV (reference sequence). Trimming stripped 10 bases from V and 1 base from J, with 13 bases between. CDR3 amino acids: CATSTGGNYGYTF. The DNA for the CDR3 is TGTGCCACCTCGACAGGTGGTAACTATGGCTACACCTTC.

The V call is TRBV7-6, the J call TRBJ2-7, with TRBD2 matching 8 bases. The CDR3 runs to 14 residues. Germline V lookup: CDR1 SGHVS, CDR2 FNYEAQ. J was trimmed by 2 bases and V by 10 bases; bases with no gene match: 10. DNA for the CDR3: TGTGCCAACTCCTCCGGGGGGGGCACCTACGAGCAGTACTTC. Its protein is CANSSGGGTYEQYF.

This clonotype was recorded many times. This chain joins TRBV27 and TRBJ1-2; D unclear. The germline CDR1 and CDR2 sequences are MNHEY and SMNVEV (reference sequence). V was pared by 2 bases and J by 5 bases, with 9 bases between. The CDR3 totals 13 residues. The CDR3 reads CASSLGGAYGYTF. CDR3 nucleotide sequence: TGTGCCAGCAGTTTAGGAGGCGCGTATGGCTACACCTTC.

J is TRBJ1-2 and V is TRBV27, with a possible D match to TRBD1 (6 bases). The V end was cut by 0 bases, the J end by 14 bases, with 16 bases between. The CDR3 is 13 amino acids. Germline CDR1 MNHEY, CDR2 SMNVEV (reference sequence). CDR3 sequence (DNA): TGTGCCAGCAGTTTATCACAGGGAAGGGAACGAACCTTC. Translated: CASSLSQGRERTF.

In its sample, this clonotype was seen a few times. The gene calls are TRBV11-2 and TRBJ2-2; TRBD1 might be the D (5 bases). The germline V and J ends were trimmed by 3 bases and 1 base, with 15 bases remaining between them. This CDR3 region has 17 residues. Germline V CDR1 and CDR2: SGHAT, FQNNGV. CDR3 amino acids: CASSLEGVSLNTGELFF. CDR3 sequence (DNA): TGTGCCAGCAGCTTGGAAGGGGTTTCGTTGAACACCGGGGAGCTGTTTTTT.